Listed below are T cell receptor beta chains from one sample, sequenced in a study of T cell changes during pregnancy in multiple sclerosis. Profiling relied on immunoSEQ multiplex PCR, and the TCRdb table lists in-frame clones only, not all of them. The sample holds around 69,000 clones, roughly 88% seen once. Sequencing was performed on peripheral blood, taken in the third trimester of pregnancy. Source of these receptors: a female donor with multiple sclerosis, enrolled in a pregnancy study. Each CDR3 is given with its conserved first and last residue. D genes are given only for firm matches. Size is omitted from some rows. Given values are once, few, many or a class for expanded clones.

d_call,j_call,clone_size,v_call,cdr3_nt,cdr3_aa
NA,TRBJ1-2,NA,TRBV18,TGTGCCAGCTCACAAGATACCCAGGGGACCTACACCTTC,CASSQDTQGTYTF
TRBD1,TRBJ1-6,NA,TRBV19,TGTGCCAGTAGCCCCCGACAGGGGTCCTATAATTCACCCCTCCACTTT,CASSPRQGSYNSPLHF
NA,TRBJ1-2,NA,TRBV18,TGTGCCAGCTCAGGGGCCTTGTTGGACTATGGCTACACCTTC,CASSGALLDYGYTF
TRBD2,TRBJ2-3,NA,TRBV5-1,TGCGCCAGCAGCTTCGGGGGGGCCCCAGATACGCAGTATTTT,CASSFGGAPDTQYF
TRBD2,TRBJ2-1,NA,TRBV19,TGTGCCAGTAGCCCACCCGAGGGTTTGCGGGGGGCCACATACAATGAGCAGTTCTTC,CASSPPEGLRGATYNEQFF
NA,TRBJ1-6,NA,TRBV7-3,TGTGCCAGCAGCGTAACAGGGAGTTCACCCCTCCACTTT,CASSVTGSSPLHF
NA,TRBJ1-4,NA,TRBV4-1,TGCGCCAGCAGCAGGGCGAGGGGGTCGGATGAAAAACTGTTTTTT,CASSRARGSDEKLFF
NA,TRBJ1-1,NA,TRBV6-5,TGTGCCAGCAGTTGGGGGCACACTGAAGCTTTCTTT,CASSWGHTEAFF
NA,TRBJ2-5,NA,TRBV11-3,TGTGCCAGCAGCTCTCTTTCGGGGGGCGGCGGGACCCAGTACTTC,CASSSLSGGGGTQYF
TRBD2,TRBJ2-3,NA,TRBV11-2,TGTGCCAGCAGCCCCGGGGGGGCTCTGGTCAGCTCAGATACGCAGTATTTT,CASSPGGALVSSDTQYF
TRBD2,TRBJ2-3,NA,TRBV4-2,TGTGCCAGCAGCCAAGAAACTAGCGGGGGGGCCGATACGCAGTATTTT,CASSQETSGGADTQYF
TRBD1,TRBJ1-2,NA,TRBV5-1,TGCGCCAGCAGCCTGACAGGGGACTATGGCTACACCTTC,CASSLTGDYGYTF
NA,TRBJ2-7,NA,TRBV6-6,TGTGCCAGCAGTTACCCCCGGGAGATGGACGAGCAGTACTTC,CASSYPREMDEQYF
NA,TRBJ1-1,NA,TRBV11-2,TGTGCCAGCAGCGCGACCGGGACATACTACCCGAACACTGAAGCTTTCTTT,CASSATGTYYPNTEAFF
NA,TRBJ1-1,NA,TRBV29-1,TGCAGCGTCGGGGGAAGAAGAGGGACTGAAGCTTTCTTT,CSVGGRRGTEAFF
NA,TRBJ2-5,NA,TRBV7-2,TGTGCCAGCAGCGTTGGGGGAGGAGAGACCCAGTACTTC,CASSVGGGETQYF
NA,TRBJ1-1,NA,TRBV13,TGTGCCAGCAGCTTAGATCTGTCAAAGGGGAAGGACACTGAAGCTTTCTTT,CASSLDLSKGKDTEAFF
TRBD1,TRBJ2-2,NA,TRBV9,TGTGCCAGCAGCGCAACAGGGGGAATCACCGGGGAGCTGTTTTTT,CASSATGGITGELFF
NA,TRBJ1-1,few,TRBV18,TGTGCCAGCTCTCCAGTAGGACAGAACACTGAAGCTTTCTTT,CASSPVGQNTEAFF
NA,TRBJ2-7,once,TRBV9,TGTGCCAGCAGCGTAGTGGGAGACTTCTATGGCGAGCAGTACTTC,CASSVVGDFYGEQYF
NA,TRBJ2-7,NA,TRBV7-2,TGTGCCAGCAGCCGACCCGGGTACGGGGGAGGCTACGAGCAGTACTTC,CASSRPGYGGGYEQYF
TRBD2,TRBJ2-1,NA,TRBV5-1,TGCGCCAGCAGCTCGCGGGGGAACAATGAGCAGTTCTTC,CASSSRGNNEQFF
TRBD1,TRBJ2-1,once,TRBV19,TGTGCCAGTAGTATAGAAGGGAGACAGGGAATCGACAATGAGCAGTTCTTC,CASSIEGRQGIDNEQFF
NA,TRBJ1-2,NA,TRBV18,TGTGCCAGCTCACCGGGCGGGAACTATGGCTACACCTTC,CASSPGGNYGYTF
NA,TRBJ1-2,NA,TRBV4-1,TGCGCCAGCAGCCAAGGGCCTCGGGTAAGGAACTATGGCTACACCTTC,CASSQGPRVRNYGYTF
TRBD1,TRBJ2-7,NA,TRBV5-3,TGTGCCAGAAGCCTCAAAACCAGGGGGGAGCAGTACTTC,CARSLKTRGEQYF
NA,TRBJ1-5,NA,TRBV2,TGTGCCAGCAGGGGGTCAGGGGCGCAGCGGAGCAATCAGCCCCAGCATTTT,CASRGSGAQRSNQPQHF
TRBD1,TRBJ1-6,few,TRBV30,TGTGCCTGGAGTCCAAACAGGGGTAAATCACCCCTCCACTTT,CAWSPNRGKSPLHF
TRBD2,TRBJ2-3,NA,TRBV4-3,TGCGCCAGCAGCCAAGAAGGACCAGCGGGGTCAGTCGATACGCAGTATTTT,CASSQEGPAGSVDTQYF
NA,TRBJ1-5,NA,TRBV19,TGTGCCAGTAGTATGCTTTCGGATCAGCCCCAGCATTTT,CASSMLSDQPQHF
TRBD1,TRBJ1-1,few,TRBV7-7,TGTGCTAGCAGTGCCGACAGGGACACTGAAGCTTTCTTT,CASSADRDTEAFF